The 28 T cell receptor beta chains presented below share a single source sample, sequenced in a study of OX40 agonist ivuxolimab in advanced cancers. Measured with immunoSEQ multiplex PCR; TCRdb has only the in-frame clones, and not every one. In the table there are about 71,000 clones, around 94% of which are singletons. The sequencing here drew on CD4+ or CD8+ T cells sorted from blood, taken in a trial of the OX40 agonist ivuxolimab. The receptors here all came from an adult with an advanced solid tumor such as melanoma, head and neck, liver or kidney cancer.

The CDR3 coding sequence is TGCGCCAGCAGCTCAGGTTACGAGCAGTACTTC. Its translation: CASSSGYEQYF. The chain employs TRBV5-1 and TRBJ2-7; no clear D. The V end was cut by 3 bases, the J end by 4 bases, with 5 bases between. Germline lookup yields CDR1 SGHRS and CDR2 YFSETQ. There are 11 residues in the CDR3.

The chain has TRBV27 and TRBJ2-7, with a possible D match to TRBD2 (7 bases). Germline assignment: CDR1 MNHEY and CDR2 SMNVEV (reference sequence). Between the trimmed V and J ends, which lost 8 bases and 2 bases, there was a span of 19 bases. The CDR3 sequence is 15 residues long. CDR3 DNA sequence: TGTGCCAGCGCTGGGGGGCTAGCGGACACCTACGAGCAGTACTTC. Translation gives CASAGGLADTYEQYF.

The CDR3 sequence: CASSRDRNTIYF. CDR3 bases: TGTGCCAGCAGCCGGGATAGAAACACCATATATTTT. The rearrangement uses TRBV5-6 and TRBJ1-3; the D is unclear. The ends were cut back, 4 bases at V and 5 bases at J, with 7 bases in the middle. Germline CDR1 is SGHDT and CDR2 is YYEEEE. The CDR3 contains 12 residues. The full variable domain, its missing parts supplied by reference TRBV5-6 and TRBJ1-3, is DAGVTQSPTHLIKTRGQQVTLRCSPKSGHDTVSWYQQALGQGPQFIFQYYEEEERQRGNFPDRFSGHQFPNYSSELNVNALLLGDSALYLCASSRDRNTIYFGEGSWLTVV.

V is TRBV7-8 and J is TRBJ2-2; 7 nucleotides match TRBD1. In germline, CDR1 is SGHVS, CDR2 FQNEAQ. V shed 5 bases, J shed 4 bases, and the junction held 7 bases outside the gene matches. The CDR3 contains 15 residues. Here the CDR3 DNA reads TGTGCCAGCAGCCCACAGGGGTGGGGCACCGGGGAGCTGTTTTTT. Its protein is CASSPQGWGTGELFF.

This sequence joins TRBV6-5 and TRBJ1-1; D possibly corresponds to TRBD1 (5 bases). There are 16 residues in the CDR3. Germline CDR1 reads MNHEY; CDR2 reads SVGAGI. Trimming left V 2 bases short and J 0 bases short, with 13 bases between. The CDR3 spells CASSYVGGWVNTEAFF. The CDR3 nucleotides read TGTGCCAGCAGTTACGTCGGGGGGTGGGTGAACACTGAAGCTTTCTTT.

This chain connects TRBV18 to TRBJ2-7, with 8 positions matching TRBD1. Trimming cost V 1 base and J 3 bases; bases outside gene matches: 2. CDR3 length equals 14 residues. CDR1 is KGHSH and CDR2 is LQKENI in the germline V gene. The CDR3 DNA is TGTGCCAGCTCACCACGGGACAGGAGCTACGAGCAGTACTTC. This gives the protein CASSPRDRSYEQYF.

V gene TRBV4-1 combines with J gene TRBJ1-2; D is perhaps TRBD1 (5 bases). The CDR3 contains 17 residues. Trimming shortened V by 0 bases and J by 3 bases, and 17 bases separated the two germline ends. The germline V gene has CDR1 MGHRA and CDR2 YSYEKL. The CDR3 protein is CASSQDPGAGFYYGYTF. The DNA of the CDR3 is TGCGCCAGCAGCCAAGATCCTGGGGCAGGGTTTTACTATGGCTACACCTTC.

This chain joins TRBV19 and TRBJ2-1, with a possible D match to TRBD1 (6 bases). The length of the CDR3 is 17 residues. In germline, CDR1 is LNHDA, CDR2 SQIVND (reference sequence). V dropped 1 base and J dropped 6 bases, with 19 bases sitting between them. CDR3 sequence: CASSIGGSGVPVNEQFF. CDR3 sequence (DNA): TGTGCCAGTAGTATAGGGGGTTCAGGGGTTCCCGTCAATGAGCAGTTCTTC.

The rearrangement uses TRBV10-2 and TRBJ1-2; 7 positions agree with TRBD1. With 4 bases clipped from V and 3 bases from J, the junction kept 5 bases outside the gene matches. The CDR3 has 14 residues. Germline lookup yields CDR1 WSHSY and CDR2 SAAADI. The chain's CDR3 is CASSVRGGYYGYTF. CDR3 DNA sequence: TGCGCCAGCAGTGTACGAGGGGGCTACTATGGCTACACCTTC.

The CDR3: CASSQFGGGEQTQYF. CDR3 DNA: TGCGCCAGCAGCCAATTCGGTGGGGGGGAACAGACCCAGTACTTC. The V gene is TRBV4-1, the J gene TRBJ2-5; TRBD2 agrees at 7 bases. Germline V CDR1 and CDR2: MGHRA, YSYEKL. The junction had 9 bases not matched to a gene; V was cut back by 2 bases and J by 6 bases. The length of the CDR3 is 15 residues.

This chain uses TRBV27 with TRBJ2-5, with D perhaps matching TRBD2 (6 bases). Germline V CDR1 and CDR2: MNHEY, SMNVEV (reference sequence). The length of the CDR3 is 13 residues. The ends were cut back, 6 bases at V and 1 base at J, with 9 bases in the middle. The CDR3 loop is CASSGGFQETQYF. CDR3 in DNA: TGTGCCAGCAGCGGGGGATTCCAAGAGACCCAGTACTTC.

V is TRBV5-6 and J is TRBJ2-7, with D tentatively TRBD1 or TRBD2 (7 bases each). The V end was cut by 5 bases, the J end by 4 bases, with 22 bases between. The CDR3 runs to 16 residues. CDR1 and CDR2 (germline): SGHDT, YYEEEE. Written as DNA, the CDR3 is TGTGCCAGCAGTCCGGGGCGGGGGACAGATCCTTACGAGCAGTACTTC. Translating gives CASSPGRGTDPYEQYF.

This rearrangement joins TRBV5-4 to TRBJ2-7; unclear D gene. The germline V gene has CDR1 SGHNT and CDR2 YYREEE (reference sequence). Trimming pared 0 bases from V and 2 bases from J, leaving 9 bases between. CDR3 size: 14 residues. The DNA for the CDR3 is TGTGCCAGCAGCTTGGAACACCTCCCCTACGAGCAGTACTTC. It is translated as CASSLEHLPYEQYF. The full variable domain, in which reference TRBV5-4 and TRBJ2-7 provide the parts outside the CDR3, is ETGVTQSPTHLIKTRGQQVTLRCSSQSGHNTVSWYQQALGQGPQFIFQYYREEENGRGNFPPRFSGLQFPNYSSELNVNALELDDSALYLCASSLEHLPYEQYFGPGTRLTVT.

The V call is TRBV27, the J call TRBJ1-3, with D perhaps TRBD1 (6 bases). Trimming shortened V by 9 bases and J by 4 bases, and 16 bases separated the two germline ends. Germline V CDR1 and CDR2: MNHEY, SMNVEV (reference sequence). The CDR3 totals 14 residues. As DNA, the CDR3 is TGTGCCAGTTCTAGGGGGGTAGCCGGAAACACCATATATTTT. It encodes CASSRGVAGNTIYF.

The chain combines TRBV7-9 with TRBJ1-5; D gene uncertain. The CDR3 runs to 12 residues. The germline V gene has CDR1 SEHNR and CDR2 FQNEAQ (reference sequence). V lost 4 bases, J lost 3 bases, and 4 bases lay in between. The CDR3 spells CASSSPNQPQHF. The CDR3 nucleotides read TGTGCCAGCAGCTCCCCCAATCAGCCCCAGCATTTT.

The chain employs TRBV11-2 and TRBJ2-1, with D hard to call. CDR1 is SGHAT and CDR2 is FQNNGV in the germline V gene. Trimming left V 1 base short and J 4 bases short, with 2 bases between. CDR3 length: 12 amino acids. The CDR3 bases are TGTGCCAGCAGCTTAGGTTACAATGAGCAGTTCTTC. It codes for CASSLGYNEQFF.

This clone occurred once. J is TRBJ2-7 and V is TRBV27; TRBD1 agrees at 8 bases. Germline CDR1 MNHEY, CDR2 SMNVEV (reference sequence). The trim removed 8 bases at V and 0 bases at J, leaving 9 bases unmatched. CDR3 length equals 15 residues. CDR3 amino acids: CASGLTGANSYEQYF. CDR3 DNA: TGTGCCAGCGGCCTGACAGGGGCAAACTCCTACGAGCAGTACTTC.

This sequence joins TRBV28 and TRBJ1-1; D remains unclear. The CDR3 loop spans 14 amino acids. From germline, CDR1 is MDHEN and CDR2 SYDVKM. V lost 3 bases to trimming and J lost 1 base, with 9 bases between them. CDR3 DNA: TGTGCCAGCAGTTTCGTTATATCGAACACTGAAGCTTTCTTT. Translation: CASSFVISNTEAFF.

The DNA of the CDR3 is TGTGCCAGCAGTCACCGGGACTACCACGAGCAGTACTTC. It is translated as CASSHRDYHEQYF. This chain connects TRBV27 to TRBJ2-7, with 7 bases identical to TRBD2. The V gene's germline CDR1 is MNHEY and CDR2 SMNVEV (reference sequence). V dropped 5 bases and J dropped 5; count of bases not matched to a gene: 6. The CDR3 consists of 13 residues.

The chain recombines TRBV9 with TRBJ2-3; tentatively, D is TRBD1 (5 bases). Germline V gene data show CDR1 as SGDLS and CDR2 as YYNGEE. Trimming took 3 bases from V and 4 from J, leaving 12 bases between them. The CDR3 has 14 amino acids. CDR3 in amino acids: CASSGRGWADTQYF. The DNA for the CDR3 is TGTGCCAGCAGCGGAAGGGGTTGGGCAGATACGCAGTATTTT.

The CDR3 protein is CASSLGQGAPHEQYF. The CDR3, as DNA: TGTGCCAGCAGTTTAGGGCAGGGGGCACCCCACGAGCAGTACTTC. V usage is TRBV28 and J usage is TRBJ2-7, with TRBD1 matching 8 bases. There are 15 residues in the CDR3. J was trimmed by 5 bases and V by 2 bases; bases with no gene match: 8. Germline CDR1 and CDR2: MDHEN and SYDVKM.

This chain links TRBV15 with TRBJ2-7, with no clear D. Germline CDR1 reads LNHNV; CDR2 reads YYDKDF (reference sequence). This CDR3 spans 13 amino acids. V was cut by 3 bases and J by 4 bases, with 10 bases left in between. The CDR3 region has the DNA TGTGCCACCAGCAGTGAAGAGCTATACGAGCAGTACTTC. Translated: CATSSEELYEQYF.

The chain has TRBV27 and TRBJ1-5, with 10 bases matching TRBD1. CDR3 size: 14 residues. In germline, CDR1 is MNHEY, CDR2 SMNVEV (reference sequence). Trimming took 4 bases from V and 4 from J; bases not matched to a gene: 1. The CDR3 sequence is CASSSGQGNQPQHF. CDR3 sequence (DNA): TGTGCCAGCAGTTCGGGACAGGGGAATCAGCCCCAGCATTTT.

The chain couples TRBV10-2 to TRBJ2-5; 9 bases line up with TRBD2. J lost 5 bases, V lost 7 bases, and 20 bases had no gene match. The CDR3 has 18 amino acids. CDR1 and CDR2 from the germline V gene are WSHSY and SAAADI. CDR3 DNA sequence: TGCGCCAGCACCCTGGGGGACAGAATAGCGGGAGAAGGGGAGACCCAGTACTTC. Encoded protein: CASTLGDRIAGEGETQYF.

The rearrangement links TRBV29-1 to TRBJ2-5, with D uncertain. The DNA end lines up better with TRBJ2-7; the J call may be wrong. The CDR3 contains 13 residues. Germline assignment: CDR1 SQVTM and CDR2 ANQGSEA. In nucleotides, the CDR3 is TGCAGCGTTGTGGGGAAAGGAGCCTACGAGCAGTACTTC. This sequence encodes CSVVGKGAYEQYF.

This clone was seen once. This rearrangement joins TRBV5-8 to TRBJ2-5; the D gene is possibly TRBD2 (6 bases). The CDR3 has 14 amino acids. V gave up 0 bases and J gave up 1 base, with 7 bases separating them. Germline values: CDR1 SGHTS, CDR2 YDEGEE. The CDR3 sequence: CASSLERVQETQYF. The CDR3 nucleotides are TGTGCCAGCAGCTTGGAGCGGGTCCAAGAGACCCAGTACTTC.

The rearrangement uses TRBV29-1 and TRBJ2-1; D remains ambiguous. The CDR3 consists of 14 residues. Trimming removed 0 bases at V and 2 bases at J, with 8 bases between. Germline assignment: CDR1 SQVTM and CDR2 ANQGSEA. CDR3 region: CSVEDSLTYNEQFF. The CDR3, as DNA: TGCAGCGTTGAAGACTCCCTTACCTACAATGAGCAGTTCTTC.

J is TRBJ1-2 and V is TRBV30; TRBD1 aligns across 7 bases. V gave up 4 bases and J gave up 6 bases; unmatched junction bases: 8. The CDR3 length is 13 residues. Germline CDR1 is GTSNPN and CDR2 is SVGIG (reference sequence). The CDR3 here is CAWTPTGRDGYTF. For the CDR3, the DNA is TGTGCCTGGACCCCGACAGGGAGGGATGGCTACACCTTC.